The TCR beta chain under discussion was sequenced for a study of human T cells and chemical hapten exposure. Study details: A 2 cm by 2 cm inner upper arm patch received 2% DPC for sensitization. Findings and caveats of the study: Expanded TCR counts at PT1 were positively correlated with the patch test score. There was no change with DPC sensitization in TCRs above 1 in 1000 frequency. Versus controls, expanded TCRs had significantly more large CDR3 similarity clusters.

MiXCR was run by TCRdb on the RACE reads, yielding one entry per CDR3 protein. This sample carries under 95,000 distinct CDR3 sequences, about 8.5% of them seen once, and the ten largest clones take about 2.5%. V lost 3 bases to trimming and J lost 4 bases; unmatched junction nucleotides: 5. Germline lookup yields CDR1 DFQATT and CDR2 SNEGSKA (reference sequence). This CDR3 is built from 15 residues. This clonotype was counted ten times or more. Its antigen is still unknown. Time point indicated: pre-sensitization, week 0. Treatment denoted: therapeutic diphenylcyclopropenone sensitization with weekly scalp DPC.

This sample comprised whole blood, obtained in connection with sensitization to the hapten diphenylcyclopropenone (DPC). The rearrangement links TRBV20-1 to TRBJ2-3, with 12 bases fitting TRBD2. The clonotype was recovered from a man in his forties with alopecia areata. Some clones in this sample may be carry-over from other donors' samples. In DNA form, the CDR3 reads TGCAGTGCTAGTCAGCTAGCGGGAGGGCCAGATACGCAGTATTTT. This translates into CSASQLAGGPDTQYF.